Following are 25 T cell receptor beta chains from one sample sequenced in a study of T cell responses to AZD1222 COVID-19 vaccine. Produced via immunoSEQ multiplex PCR; TCRdb's table is partial and in-frame only. Found here are more than 110,000 clones, around 89% of them singletons; the top ten hold around 4.7%. The sequences come from peripheral blood, collected on day 0 of AZD1222 vaccination. The receptor set was obtained from an adult in good health.

The gene calls are TRBV3-1 (or the pseudogene TRBV3-2) and TRBJ2-7; TRBD1 or TRBD2 may be the D gene (6 bases each). This CDR3 spans 13 amino acids. Trimming pared 0 bases from V and 6 bases from J, leaving 9 bases between. Germline V lookup: CDR1 LGHDT, CDR2 YNNKEL (reference sequence). CDR3 residues: CASSQDRGAEQYF. The CDR3 nucleotides read TGTGCCAGCAGCCAAGATAGGGGGGCCGAGCAGTACTTC.

V gene TRBV29-1 combines with J gene TRBJ1-1; 7 bases match TRBD1. The CDR3 runs 12 residues. V was pared by 7 bases and J by 6 bases, with 8 bases of the junction left unmatched. The germline V gene encodes CDR1 SQVTM and CDR2 ANQGSEA. The CDR3 is CSARTGWSEAFF. CDR3 in DNA: TGCAGCGCCCGGACAGGTTGGTCTGAAGCTTTCTTT.

The chain couples TRBV29-1 to TRBJ2-2; 8 positions agree with TRBD1. J was trimmed by 0 bases and V by 3 bases; bases with no gene match: 6. The germline V gene encodes CDR1 SQVTM and CDR2 ANQGSEA. The CDR3 extends over 16 amino acids. As DNA, the CDR3 is TGCAGCGTTGAGGAGGCGGACAGGGCGAACACCGGGGAGCTGTTTTTT. Translated: CSVEEADRANTGELFF.

This clone was seen a few times. This sequence joins TRBV2 and TRBJ1-2; D is perhaps TRBD1 (6 bases). Looked up from germline, CDR1 is SNHLY and CDR2 is FYNNEI. The CDR3 is 14 residues long. V gave up 3 bases and J gave up 2 bases, with 10 bases separating them. The CDR3 nucleotides are TGTGCCAGCAGTGATCAGGGGCTCAACTATGGCTACACCTTC. This codes for CASSDQGLNYGYTF.

The rearrangement uses TRBV6-1 and TRBJ2-1; 8 nucleotides align to TRBD2. Per the germline V gene, CDR1 is MNHNS and CDR2 is SASEGT. Trimming at V came to 0 bases and at J to 3 bases, leaving 4 bases not matched to a gene. The CDR3 spans 16 residues. CDR3 coding DNA: TGTGCCAGCAGTGAAGCGACGGGAGGGGGCTACAATGAGCAGTTCTTC. Amino acids: CASSEATGGGYNEQFF.

This chain joins TRBV6-5 and TRBJ2-5; D is undetermined. V gave up 4 bases and J gave up 4 bases, with 19 bases separating them. CDR3 size: 16 residues. The germline CDR1 and CDR2 sequences are MNHEY and SVGAGI. The CDR3 region is CASSSNFLAGPETQYF. CDR3 DNA: TGTGCCAGCAGTTCGAACTTCCTGGCAGGCCCAGAGACCCAGTACTTC.

CDR3 protein: CASSPGFGNTEAFF. CDR3 nucleotides: TGTGCCAGCTCACCAGGTTTCGGGAACACTGAAGCTTTCTTT. The V call is TRBV18, the J call TRBJ1-1; D not resolved. Looked up from germline, CDR1 is KGHSH and CDR2 is LQKENI. V was pared by 2 bases and J by 1 base, with 8 bases between. This CDR3 has 14 residues.

This chain joins TRBV7-9 and TRBJ1-2; 9 positions agree with TRBD1. V shed 1 base, J shed 7 bases, and the junction held 10 bases outside the gene matches. This CDR3 contains 16 residues. CDR1 is SEHNR and CDR2 is FQNEAQ in the germline V gene (reference sequence). In DNA form, the CDR3 reads TGTGCCAGCAGCTTAGTATCCGGGACAGGGTCTTTTGGCTACACCTTC. Its translation: CASSLVSGTGSFGYTF.

The rearrangement uses TRBV19 and TRBJ1-5, with 10 bases that match TRBD1. The CDR3 extends over 15 amino acids. The V segment lost 6 bases and the J segment 7 bases; nucleotides outside the gene matches: 9. In germline, CDR1 is LNHDA, CDR2 SQIVND (reference sequence). The CDR3 bases are TGTGCCAGTAGACCGGGGACAGGGGTTCGGCAGCCCCAGCATTTT. It translates to CASRPGTGVRQPQHF.

The J gene is TRBJ1-3, the V gene TRBV2; 9 bases are a match to TRBD1. The CDR3 length is 17 residues. The germline CDR1 and CDR2 sequences are SNHLY and FYNNEI. The trim removed 4 bases at V and 0 bases at J, leaving 7 bases unmatched. This CDR3 reads CASSVGQGIYSGNTIYF. DNA for the CDR3: TGTGCCAGCAGTGTCGGACAGGGGATTTACTCTGGAAACACCATATATTTT.

V usage is TRBV2 and J usage is TRBJ1-3, with D unresolved. V lost 3 bases to trimming and J lost 0 bases, with 12 bases between them. This CDR3 region has 16 residues. Germline values: CDR1 SNHLY, CDR2 FYNNEI. The CDR3: CASSDTGTASGNTIYF. The DNA of the CDR3 is TGTGCCAGCAGTGATACCGGAACCGCCTCTGGAAACACCATATATTTT.

This clone was seen a single time. This rearrangement joins TRBV5-1 to TRBJ2-7, with D perhaps given as TRBD1 or TRBD2 (5 bases each). Germline CDR1 is SGHRS and CDR2 is YFSETQ. Trimming left V 2 bases short and J 4 bases short, with 16 bases between. CDR3 length: 15 residues. The CDR3 reads CASSLTLLGVYEQYF. The CDR3 DNA reads as TGCGCCAGCAGCTTAACTCTCCTGGGGGTATACGAGCAGTACTTC. Variable domain in full (rest from reference TRBV5-1 and TRBJ2-7): KAGVTQTPRYLIKTRGQQVTLSCSPISGHRSVSWYQQTPGQGLQFLFEYFSETQRNKGNFPGRFSGRQFSNSRSEMNVSTLELGDSALYLCASSLTLLGVYEQYFGPGTRLTVT.

V is TRBV5-1 and J is TRBJ1-1, with D maybe TRBD1 (6 bases). Trimming took off 4 bases at V and 3 bases at J, with 19 bases between the two ends. The germline V gene has CDR1 SGHRS and CDR2 YFSETQ. The CDR3 is made up of 16 amino acids. The CDR3 DNA is TGCGCCAGCAGCCCGGGAGATGGGGGGGCGCACACTGAAGCTTTCTTT. This sequence encodes CASSPGDGGAHTEAFF.

V gene TRBV19 combines with J gene TRBJ1-2; D gene uncertain. Germline V lookup: CDR1 LNHDA, CDR2 SQIVND (reference sequence). This CDR3 has 15 amino acids. Trimming left V 3 bases short and J 1 base short, with 12 bases between. For the CDR3, the DNA is TGTGCCAGTAGTATTGTAACCCGGGATAACTATGGCTACACCTTC. Protein sequence: CASSIVTRDNYGYTF. Combining the CDR3 with reference TRBV19 and TRBJ1-2 gives the whole variable domain DGGITQSPKYLFRKEGQNVTLSCEQNLNHDAMYWYRQDPGQGLRLIYYSQIVNDFQKGDIAEGYSVSREKKESFPLTVTSAQKNPTAFYLCASSIVTRDNYGYTFGSGTRLTVV.

The V gene is TRBV7-2, the J gene TRBJ1-2; 11 bases line up with TRBD1. This CDR3 contains 16 residues. Losses at the gene ends were 1 base for V and 8 bases for J; bases not matched to a gene: 9. Germline lookup yields CDR1 SGHTA and CDR2 FQGNSA. This CDR3 is CASSLDRTGGVLGYTF. The CDR3 bases are TGTGCCAGCAGCTTAGACAGGACAGGGGGCGTATTAGGCTACACCTTC.

Comments on this clone: The same CDR3 is also encoded by other DNA sequences in this sample. This chain connects TRBV27 to TRBJ1-5, with 9 bases identical to TRBD1. CDR1 and CDR2 (germline): MNHEY, SMNVEV (reference sequence). V gave up 3 bases and J gave up 2 bases; unmatched junction bases: 2. The CDR3 length is 15 residues. This chain's CDR3 is CASSLDRGGNQPQHF. CDR3 sequence (DNA): TGTGCCAGCAGTTTGGACAGGGGTGGCAATCAGCCCCAGCATTTT.

The V gene is TRBV5-8, the J gene TRBJ2-1; no clear D. V was trimmed by 7 bases and J by 7 bases, leaving 9 bases between them. This CDR3 contains 11 residues. In germline, CDR1 is SGHTS, CDR2 YDEGEE. DNA for the CDR3: TGTGCCAGCGGTCCCAATAATGAGCAGTTCTTC. Translating it yields CASGPNNEQFF.

The genes are TRBV18 and TRBJ1-3; 7 nucleotides line up with TRBD1. The V gene end was trimmed by 6 bases and the J gene end by 0 bases; junction bases not matched to a gene: 5. In germline, CDR1 is KGHSH, CDR2 LQKENI. The CDR3 length is 15 residues. The CDR3 region is CASSPGTASGNTIYF. The CDR3 region has the DNA TGTGCCAGCTCGCCCGGGACAGCCTCTGGAAACACCATATATTTT.

This clone was seen a handful of times. J is TRBJ2-3 and V is TRBV27; 7 positions agree with TRBD2. The CDR3 is 14 residues long. Germline CDR1 reads MNHEY; CDR2 reads SMNVEV (reference sequence). The ends lost 4 bases at V and 5 bases at J; junction bases unmatched: 6. This CDR3 is CASSSPGGIDTQYF. CDR3 sequence (DNA): TGTGCCAGCAGTTCCCCCGGGGGGATAGATACGCAGTATTTT.

This chain uses TRBV19 with TRBJ2-3; the D is unclear. V was trimmed by 3 bases and J by 6 bases, leaving 10 bases between them. This CDR3 spans 13 amino acids. Per germline, CDR1 LNHDA and CDR2 SQIVND (reference sequence). The CDR3 sequence is CASSIQAWDTQYF. CDR3 nucleotides: TGTGCCAGTAGTATTCAGGCGTGGGATACGCAGTATTTT.

This sequence joins TRBV20-1 and TRBJ1-2; no firm D call. V dropped 0 bases and J dropped 4 bases, with 3 bases sitting between them. Germline values: CDR1 DFQATT, CDR2 SNEGSKA (reference sequence). This CDR3 contains 11 residues. This CDR3 is CSARDVYGYTF. DNA for the CDR3: TGCAGTGCTAGAGACGTCTATGGCTACACCTTC.

The chain carries TRBV6-5 and TRBJ1-5; a possible D gene is TRBD1 (5 bases). Germline values: CDR1 MNHEY, CDR2 SVGAGI. The CDR3 consists of 14 residues. V lost 3 bases, J lost 7 bases, and 13 bases lay in between. The CDR3, as DNA: TGTGCCAGCAGTTATAACACCGGGACCCAGCCCCAGCATTTT. It codes for CASSYNTGTQPQHF.

The V and J genes are TRBV10-2 and TRBJ2-1, with TRBD2 matching 9 bases. V lost 2 bases, J lost 4 bases, and 9 bases stayed unmatched. The CDR3 is 17 amino acids. CDR1 is WSHSY, CDR2 SAAADI, per germline. Here the CDR3 reads CASSERERGANYNEQFF. The CDR3 DNA follows: TGCGCCAGCAGTGAGAGGGAGCGGGGGGCTAATTACAATGAGCAGTTCTTC.

The CDR3 DNA reads TGCGCCAGCAGAGGTCCAGGACCATCCTATGGCTACACCTTC. This encodes CASRGPGPSYGYTF. The chain is built from TRBV5-1 and TRBJ1-2; the D is unclear. Looked up from germline, CDR1 is SGHRS and CDR2 is YFSETQ. V was shortened by 5 bases and J by 4 bases, with 15 bases between the two germline ends. The CDR3 extends over 14 amino acids.

This chain connects TRBV11-2 to TRBJ1-2, with 8 positions matching TRBD1. Germline values: CDR1 SGHAT, CDR2 FQNNGV. The CDR3 is 16 residues long. V lost 5 bases and J lost 0; bases outside the gene matches: 8. Here the CDR3 reads CASSHITGGANYGYTF. The CDR3 bases are TGTGCCAGCAGCCATATTACAGGGGGAGCTAACTATGGCTACACCTTC.